This T cell receptor (beta chain) was profiled in a study of cytomegalovirus exposure and HLA in healthy donors. The 120-subject validation cohort, separate from the approximately 640-subject first cohort, included the donors. Profiling relied on immunoSEQ multiplex PCR, and the TCRdb table lists in-frame clones only, not all of them. The sample has over 250,000 clones, around 85% seen once. Looked up from germline, CDR1 is SQVTM and CDR2 is ANQGSEA. The CDR3 is made up of 14 amino acids. V gave up 5 bases and J gave up 3 bases, with 13 bases separating them. In this sample, this clone turned up once.

V usage is TRBV29-1 and J usage is TRBJ2-2; TRBD1 is a possible D gene (6 bases). This TCR came from a woman in her late teens or twenties in good health and CMV-seronegative. Sequenced sample: PBMCs. The CDR3, as DNA: TGCAGCGTTAAGGGACAAACCGACACCGGGGAGCTGTTTTTT. Amino acid sequence: CSVKGQTDTGELFF.